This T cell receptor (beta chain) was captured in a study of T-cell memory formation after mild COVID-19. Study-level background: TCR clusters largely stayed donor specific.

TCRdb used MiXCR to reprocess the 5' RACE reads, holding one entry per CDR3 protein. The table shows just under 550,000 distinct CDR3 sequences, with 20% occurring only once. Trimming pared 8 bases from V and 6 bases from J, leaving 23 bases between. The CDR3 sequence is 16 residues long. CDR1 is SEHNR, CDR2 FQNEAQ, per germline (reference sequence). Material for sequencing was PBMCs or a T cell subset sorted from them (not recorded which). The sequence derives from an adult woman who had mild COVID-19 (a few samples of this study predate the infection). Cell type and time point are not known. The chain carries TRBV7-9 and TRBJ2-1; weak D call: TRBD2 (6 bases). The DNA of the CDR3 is TGTGCCAGCCGTCGCGGGAATGCCCACGTGTCCAATGAGCAGTTCTTC. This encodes CASRRGNAHVSNEQFF.